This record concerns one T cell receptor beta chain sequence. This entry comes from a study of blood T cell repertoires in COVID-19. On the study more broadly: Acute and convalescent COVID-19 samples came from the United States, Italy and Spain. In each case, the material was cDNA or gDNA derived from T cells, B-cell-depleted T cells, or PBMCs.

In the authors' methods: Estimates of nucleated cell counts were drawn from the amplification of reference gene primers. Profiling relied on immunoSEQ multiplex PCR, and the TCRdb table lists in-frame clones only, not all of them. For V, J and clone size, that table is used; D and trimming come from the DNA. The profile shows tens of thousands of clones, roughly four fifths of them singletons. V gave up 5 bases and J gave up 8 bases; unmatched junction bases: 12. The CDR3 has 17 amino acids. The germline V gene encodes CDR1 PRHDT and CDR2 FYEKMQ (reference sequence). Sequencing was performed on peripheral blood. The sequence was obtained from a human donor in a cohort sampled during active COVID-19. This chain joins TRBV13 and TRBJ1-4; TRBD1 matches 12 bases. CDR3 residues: CASSRRRDRGPGEKLFF. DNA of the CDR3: TGTGCCAGCAGCCGCCGCCGGGACAGGGGGCCGGGCGAAAAACTGTTTTTT.